The 20 T cell receptor beta chains below were found in one sample sequenced in a study of immune evolution from preneoplasia to lung adenocarcinoma. Libraries were prepared by immunoSEQ multiplex PCR; TCRdb keeps only in-frame clonotypes and omits some of them. Among around 4,000 clones listed, approximately 90% were seen once. Input material: FFPE minimally invasive lung adenocarcinoma tissue. Receptor source: a donor at least 70 years old with lung adenocarcinoma.

V usage is TRBV28 and J usage is TRBJ2-4; D gene ambiguous. Germline lookup yields CDR1 MDHEN and CDR2 SYDVKM. The CDR3 is 14 residues long. V was cut by 7 bases and J by 3 bases, with 13 bases left in between. The CDR3 loop reads CASILPRVKNIQYF. In DNA form, the CDR3 reads TGTGCCAGCATACTTCCCCGGGTCAAAAACATTCAGTACTTC.

In its sample, this clone was seen a few times. The V call is TRBV4-2, the J call TRBJ2-5; D is uncertain. This CDR3 contains 15 residues. The germline V gene has CDR1 LGHNA and CDR2 YNFKEQ. V lost 3 bases and J lost 1, with 12 bases in between. CDR3 amino acids: CASSQDELIQETQYF. The CDR3 DNA sequence: TGTGCCAGCAGCCAGGATGAACTGATCCAAGAGACCCAGTACTTC.

The rearrangement joins TRBV9 to TRBJ2-6; no firm D call. CDR1 SGDLS and CDR2 YYNGEE come from the germline V gene. CDR3 length equals 12 residues. Deletions cut 5 bases from V and 11 bases from J, with 11 bases between. The CDR3 region has the DNA TGTGCCAGCAGATCCTCGGGCCACGTCCTGACTTTC. It encodes CASRSSGHVLTF.

The gene calls are TRBV18 and TRBJ2-5; no clear D gene. The CDR3 has 14 amino acids. Germline V gene data show CDR1 as KGHSH and CDR2 as LQKENI. Deletions cut 6 bases from V and 2 bases from J, with 13 bases between. The DNA for the CDR3 is TGTGCCAGCTCCCCGGAGAGCCTGCAAGAGACCCAGTACTTC. Translating it yields CASSPESLQETQYF.

This clone was seen only once. CDR3 protein: CASSLRGAGQGNYEQYF. The CDR3 DNA reads as TGTGCCAGCAGTTTACGGGGGGCGGGACAGGGAAACTACGAGCAGTACTTC. The gene calls are TRBV28 and TRBJ2-7; TRBD1 matches at 9 bases. V shed 2 bases and J 3 bases; nucleotides not matched to a gene: 11. The CDR3 runs 17 residues. Germline V lookup: CDR1 MDHEN, CDR2 SYDVKM. The variable domain in full, completed from reference TRBV28 and TRBJ2-7, reads DVKVTQSSRYLVKRTGEKVFLECVQDMDHENMFWYRQDPGLGLRLIYFSYDVKMKEKGDIPEGYSVSREKKERFSLILESASTNQTSMYLCASSLRGAGQGNYEQYFGPGTRLTVT.

This clone was seen just once. The chain carries TRBV30 and TRBJ2-1; 9 bases agree with TRBD1. J lost 9 bases, V lost 5 bases, and 5 bases had no gene match. The CDR3 consists of 12 residues. The germline gives CDR1 GTSNPN, CDR2 SVGIG (reference sequence). The CDR3 DNA reads TGTGCCTGGGACACAGGGGGCAGTGAGCAGTTCTTC. Protein product: CAWDTGGSEQFF.

The rearrangement uses TRBV29-1 and TRBJ1-1; 9 nucleotides match TRBD1. The CDR3 loop spans 12 amino acids. Germline V gene sequence: CDR1 SQVTM, CDR2 ANQGSEA. After removal of 7 bases from V and 5 bases from J, the junction contained 5 bases not matched to a gene. The CDR3 spells CSARTGATEAFF. In nucleotides, the CDR3 is TGCAGCGCGAGGACAGGGGCTACTGAAGCTTTCTTT.

This chain connects TRBV19 to TRBJ1-5, with D perhaps matching TRBD1 (6 bases). CDR1 LNHDA and CDR2 SQIVND come from the germline V gene (reference sequence). The ends were cut back, 5 bases at V and 7 bases at J, with 15 bases in the middle. The CDR3 length is 14 residues. The CDR3 loop reads CASSSGQPQQPQHF. In nucleotides, the CDR3 is TGTGCCAGTAGTTCCGGACAGCCTCAACAGCCCCAGCATTTT.

The chain couples TRBV6-6 to TRBJ2-5, with 7 bases identical to TRBD2. In germline, CDR1 is MNHNY, CDR2 SVGAGI (reference sequence). CDR3 size: 14 residues. With 7 bases clipped from V and 1 base from J, the junction kept 6 bases outside the gene matches. The CDR3 DNA sequence: TGTGCCAGCAACTTAGCGGGTCGCCAAGAGACCCAGTACTTC. Amino acids: CASNLAGRQETQYF.

The table lists this clone with a count of one. This chain uses TRBV2 with TRBJ2-4; TRBD2 is a possible D gene (6 bases). Germline V gives CDR1 SNHLY, CDR2 FYNNEI. The CDR3 has 15 amino acids. Trimming removed 0 bases from V and 9 bases from J, with 15 bases in between. The DNA for the CDR3 is TGTGCCAGCAGTGAAGCGGCAATGGGGGGAGCCATTCAGTACTTC. Its protein is CASSEAAMGGAIQYF. Full variable domain (outside the CDR3, taken from reference TRBV2 and TRBJ2-4): EPEVTQTPSHQVTQMGQEVILRCVPISNHLYFYWYRQILGQKVEFLVSFYNNEISEKSEIFDDQFSVERPDGSNFTLKIRSTKLEDSAMYFCASSEAAMGGAIQYFGAGTRLSVL.

The chain couples TRBV4-3 to TRBJ2-1; 9 nucleotides match TRBD2. The germline V gene has CDR1 LGHNA and CDR2 YSLEER. The CDR3 contains 14 residues. V shed 4 bases, J shed 7 bases, and the junction held 5 bases outside the gene matches. CDR3 residues: CASSPGTSRNEQFF. The CDR3 coding sequence is TGCGCCAGCAGCCCCGGGACTAGCAGAAATGAGCAGTTCTTC.

The rearrangement joins TRBV5-1 to TRBJ2-1, with TRBD1 matching over 8 bases. CDR1 and CDR2 from the germline V gene are SGHRS and YFSETQ. This CDR3 is 17 amino acids long. The ends lost 3 bases at V and 0 bases at J; junction bases unmatched: 8. The CDR3 region is CASSWGVGTGSYNEQFF. The CDR3 DNA reads as TGCGCCAGCAGCTGGGGAGTGGGGACAGGCTCCTACAATGAGCAGTTCTTC.

V is TRBV7-2 and J is TRBJ2-5; perhaps TRBD2 as D (6 bases). Germline assignment: CDR1 SGHTA and CDR2 FQGNSA. The CDR3 length is 12 residues. Trimming shortened V by 4 bases and J by 7 bases, and 10 bases separated the two germline ends. The CDR3 nucleotides read TGTGCCAGCAGCTCATCCGGGGGGACCCAGTACTTC. It translates to CASSSSGGTQYF.

The rearrangement joins TRBV6-1 to TRBJ2-1; the match to TRBD2 covers 7 bases. CDR3 length: 15 residues. Germline V lookup: CDR1 MNHNS, CDR2 SASEGT. V lost 1 base and J lost 4; bases outside the gene matches: 4. CDR3 sequence (DNA): TGTGCCAGCAGTGAAGGGGGGGGTCGGTACAATGAGCAGTTCTTC. It specifies CASSEGGGRYNEQFF.

This clone turned up a few times. This chain joins TRBV13 and TRBJ2-7; 12 nucleotides match TRBD2. This CDR3 spans 15 amino acids. The ends lost 2 bases at V and 5 bases at J; junction bases unmatched: 4. Germline V gene lookup returns CDR1 PRHDT and CDR2 FYEKMQ (reference sequence). The CDR3 is CASSLSTSGSHEQYF. In DNA, the CDR3 is TGTGCCAGCAGCTTATCGACTAGCGGGAGCCACGAGCAGTACTTC.

The rearrangement joins TRBV28 to TRBJ1-2; D is uncertain. From germline, CDR1 is MDHEN and CDR2 SYDVKM. This CDR3 has 15 amino acids. V lost 4 bases and J lost 0, with 12 bases in between. CDR3 amino acids: CASSSRRLANYGYTF. The CDR3 coding sequence is TGTGCCAGCAGTTCCCGACGGTTAGCTAACTATGGCTACACCTTC.

The chain recombines TRBV5-1 with TRBJ1-1, with D possibly being TRBD1 (5 bases). The CDR3 has 15 residues. V lost 4 bases to trimming and J lost 7 bases, with 20 bases between them. The germline V gene encodes CDR1 SGHRS and CDR2 YFSETQ. The chain's CDR3 is CASSASQEGSGEAFF. For the CDR3, the DNA is TGCGCCAGCAGCGCCTCACAGGAAGGTTCGGGTGAAGCTTTCTTT.

The genes are TRBV9 and TRBJ2-5; either TRBD1 or TRBD2 may fit D (6 bases each). Germline V gives CDR1 SGDLS, CDR2 YYNGEE. This CDR3 has 15 amino acids. Trimming shortened V by 4 bases and J by 4 bases, and 17 bases separated the two germline ends. CDR3 DNA sequence: TGTGCCAGCAGCCCATCAGGAGAGGGGGGAGAGACCCAGTACTTC. This gives the protein CASSPSGEGGETQYF.

V gene TRBV13 combines with J gene TRBJ2-7; D possibly corresponds to TRBD2 (5 bases). The germline V gene encodes CDR1 PRHDT and CDR2 FYEKMQ (reference sequence). Deletions cut 3 bases from V and 5 bases from J, with 11 bases between. CDR3 size: 13 residues. The CDR3 protein is CASSFRGIHEQYF. The CDR3, as DNA: TGTGCCAGCAGCTTCCGGGGAATCCACGAGCAGTACTTC.

The chain carries TRBV2 and TRBJ1-4, with D tentatively TRBD1 (5 bases). Germline loops: CDR1 SNHLY, CDR2 FYNNEI. The CDR3 spans 14 residues. The V gene lost 6 bases and the J gene lost 3 bases, with 11 bases spanning the gap. The CDR3 DNA reads as TGTGCCAGCAGCTACAGGATTCCTAATGAAAAACTGTTTTTT. This sequence encodes CASSYRIPNEKLFF.